Each of the 8 T cell receptor beta chains below was sequenced from the same sample in a study of T cell responses to AZD1222 COVID-19 vaccine. Assay: immunoSEQ multiplex PCR; the TCRdb copy retains only in-frame clones and omits some. The table records 99,000 or so clones, approximately 87% of them present only once. The specimen comprised peripheral blood, sampled on day 0 of AZD1222 vaccination. The receptors derive from an adult in good health.

The rearrangement joins TRBV20-1 to TRBJ1-1; D call uncertain. The V and J ends lost 5 bases and 3 bases respectively, with 7 bases between them. The CDR3 contains 11 residues. The germline V gene encodes CDR1 DFQATT and CDR2 SNEGSKA (reference sequence). CDR3 sequence (DNA): TGCAGTGCTGAAAGGGACACTGAAGCTTTCTTT. It codes for CSAERDTEAFF.

This chain links TRBV7-9 with TRBJ1-5; D unclear. V lost 6 bases and J 4 bases, leaving 4 bases between the germline ends. Germline CDR1 is SEHNR and CDR2 is FQNEAQ (reference sequence). This CDR3 has 11 amino acids. As DNA, the CDR3 is TGTGCCAGCAGGCCTAATCAGCCCCAGCATTTT. Amino acid sequence: CASRPNQPQHF.

The V and J genes are TRBV28 and TRBJ2-7; TRBD1 matches at 9 bases. CDR3 length: 14 residues. V shed 2 bases and J 6 bases; nucleotides not matched to a gene: 5. Germline V CDR1 and CDR2: MDHEN, SYDVKM. CDR3: CASSLGTGLSEQYF. The CDR3 nucleotides are TGTGCCAGCAGTTTAGGGACAGGGTTGAGCGAGCAGTACTTC.

The CDR3 DNA reads as TGTGCCACCAGTGATTCCAGGACTAGCACAGATACGCAGTATTTT. It encodes CATSDSRTSTDTQYF. J is TRBJ2-3 and V is TRBV24-1; TRBD2 might be the D (5 bases). V lost 2 bases to trimming and J lost 0 bases, with 8 bases between them. Germline V gene data show CDR1 as KGHDR and CDR2 as SFDVKD. The CDR3 sequence is 15 residues long.

V gene TRBV27 combines with J gene TRBJ2-1; possible D gene TRBD1, 6 bases. V shed 6 bases and J shed 0 bases, with 12 bases lying between them. This CDR3 region has 15 residues. Per the germline V gene, CDR1 is MNHEY and CDR2 is SMNVEV (reference sequence). In nucleotides, the CDR3 is TGTGCCAGCAGCTTAACAGGGAGCTCCTACAATGAGCAGTTCTTC. Protein product: CASSLTGSSYNEQFF.

The genes are TRBV28 and TRBJ2-1; no clear D gene. The CDR3 loop spans 13 amino acids. CDR1 MDHEN and CDR2 SYDVKM come from the germline V gene. The V gene lost 3 bases and the J gene lost 7 bases, with 10 bases spanning the gap. CDR3 coding DNA: TGTGCCAGCAGTTTGGATGGGTCGAATGAGCAGTTCTTC. Translating gives CASSLDGSNEQFF. Full variable domain (rest looked up from reference TRBV28 and TRBJ2-1): DVKVTQSSRYLVKRTGEKVFLECVQDMDHENMFWYRQDPGLGLRLIYFSYDVKMKEKGDIPEGYSVSREKKERFSLILESASTNQTSMYLCASSLDGSNEQFFGPGTRLTVL.

This chain joins TRBV28 and TRBJ1-2; D not resolved. Looked up from germline, CDR1 is MDHEN and CDR2 is SYDVKM. V lost 9 bases and J lost 2, with 13 bases in between. The CDR3 extends over 13 amino acids. This CDR3 is CASLKDLNYGYTF. The CDR3 nucleotides are TGTGCCAGTTTAAAGGACTTAAACTATGGCTACACCTTC.

The genes are TRBV4-1 and TRBJ2-1; D is undetermined. The CDR3 runs 17 residues. Trimming took 3 bases from V and 10 from J, leaving 25 bases between them. CDR1 is MGHRA, CDR2 YSYEKL, per germline. The CDR3: CASSQLGRGIVVLEQFF. The DNA for the CDR3 is TGCGCCAGCAGCCAGTTGGGTCGTGGGATAGTAGTTTTGGAGCAGTTCTTC.